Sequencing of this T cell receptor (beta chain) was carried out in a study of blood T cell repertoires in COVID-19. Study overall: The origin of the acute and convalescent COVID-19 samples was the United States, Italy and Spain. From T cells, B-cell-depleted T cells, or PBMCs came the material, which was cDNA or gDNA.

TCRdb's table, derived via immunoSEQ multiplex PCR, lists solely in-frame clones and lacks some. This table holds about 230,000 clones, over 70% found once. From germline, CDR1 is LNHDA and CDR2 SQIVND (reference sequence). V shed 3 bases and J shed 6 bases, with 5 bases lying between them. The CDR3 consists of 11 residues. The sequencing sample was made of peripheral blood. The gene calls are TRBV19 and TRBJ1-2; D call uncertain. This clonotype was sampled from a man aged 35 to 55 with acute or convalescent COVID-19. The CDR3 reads CASSISDGYTF. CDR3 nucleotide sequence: TGTGCCAGTAGTATTTCGGATGGCTACACCTTC.